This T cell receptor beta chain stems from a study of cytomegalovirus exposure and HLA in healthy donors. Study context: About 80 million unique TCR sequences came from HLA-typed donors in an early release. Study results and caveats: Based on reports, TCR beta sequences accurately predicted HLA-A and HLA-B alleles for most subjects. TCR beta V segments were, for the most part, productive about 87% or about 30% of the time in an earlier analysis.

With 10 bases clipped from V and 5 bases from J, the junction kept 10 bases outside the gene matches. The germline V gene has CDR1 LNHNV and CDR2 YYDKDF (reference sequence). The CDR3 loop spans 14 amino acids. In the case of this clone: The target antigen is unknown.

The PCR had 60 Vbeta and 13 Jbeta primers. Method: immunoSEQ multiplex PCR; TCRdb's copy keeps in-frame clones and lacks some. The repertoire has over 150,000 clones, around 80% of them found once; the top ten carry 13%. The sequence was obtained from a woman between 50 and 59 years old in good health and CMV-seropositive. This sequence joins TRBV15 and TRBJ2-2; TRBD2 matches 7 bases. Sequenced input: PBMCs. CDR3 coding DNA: TGTGCCATCCGAGGCGGGGGAGGGACCGGGGAGCTGTTTTTT. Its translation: CAIRGGGGTGELFF.